Sequencing of this T cell receptor beta chain was carried out in a study of T and B cells in COVID-19 patients. Whole-study context: Peripheral blood came from COVID-19 patients with active infection or after recovery. Of 20 to 25 active-infection patients, roughly eleven were critically ill with mechanical ventilation or extracorporeal membrane oxygenation.

Multiplex PCR with BIOMED2 TRB-A/B primer pools amplified TRB rearrangements. MiXCR was run by TCRdb on the multiplex PCR reads, yielding one entry per CDR3 protein. The table includes 20,000 to 30,000 distinct CDR3 sequences, 30% to 35% detected once. This clonotype was seen more than once but under ten times. The antigen is not known. After removal of 6 bases from V and 5 bases from J, the junction contained 8 bases not matched to a gene. The CDR3 spans 15 residues. Study results and caveats: Sorted SARS-CoV-2-responsive or tetramer+ T cells and CD4+, regulatory and CD8+ subsets were not yet sequenced.

TRB was amplified from around 230-520 ng of blood genomic DNA. Sequences were obtained from blood. This sequence originates from a human donor who had recovered from COVID-19. The V call is TRBV12-3 or TRBV12-4, the J call TRBJ1-5, with 9 bases identical to TRBD1. CDR3 protein: CASSPDRGLDQPQHF. CDR3 nucleotides: TGTGCCAGCAGCCCCGACAGGGGGTTGGATCAGCCCCAGCATTTT.